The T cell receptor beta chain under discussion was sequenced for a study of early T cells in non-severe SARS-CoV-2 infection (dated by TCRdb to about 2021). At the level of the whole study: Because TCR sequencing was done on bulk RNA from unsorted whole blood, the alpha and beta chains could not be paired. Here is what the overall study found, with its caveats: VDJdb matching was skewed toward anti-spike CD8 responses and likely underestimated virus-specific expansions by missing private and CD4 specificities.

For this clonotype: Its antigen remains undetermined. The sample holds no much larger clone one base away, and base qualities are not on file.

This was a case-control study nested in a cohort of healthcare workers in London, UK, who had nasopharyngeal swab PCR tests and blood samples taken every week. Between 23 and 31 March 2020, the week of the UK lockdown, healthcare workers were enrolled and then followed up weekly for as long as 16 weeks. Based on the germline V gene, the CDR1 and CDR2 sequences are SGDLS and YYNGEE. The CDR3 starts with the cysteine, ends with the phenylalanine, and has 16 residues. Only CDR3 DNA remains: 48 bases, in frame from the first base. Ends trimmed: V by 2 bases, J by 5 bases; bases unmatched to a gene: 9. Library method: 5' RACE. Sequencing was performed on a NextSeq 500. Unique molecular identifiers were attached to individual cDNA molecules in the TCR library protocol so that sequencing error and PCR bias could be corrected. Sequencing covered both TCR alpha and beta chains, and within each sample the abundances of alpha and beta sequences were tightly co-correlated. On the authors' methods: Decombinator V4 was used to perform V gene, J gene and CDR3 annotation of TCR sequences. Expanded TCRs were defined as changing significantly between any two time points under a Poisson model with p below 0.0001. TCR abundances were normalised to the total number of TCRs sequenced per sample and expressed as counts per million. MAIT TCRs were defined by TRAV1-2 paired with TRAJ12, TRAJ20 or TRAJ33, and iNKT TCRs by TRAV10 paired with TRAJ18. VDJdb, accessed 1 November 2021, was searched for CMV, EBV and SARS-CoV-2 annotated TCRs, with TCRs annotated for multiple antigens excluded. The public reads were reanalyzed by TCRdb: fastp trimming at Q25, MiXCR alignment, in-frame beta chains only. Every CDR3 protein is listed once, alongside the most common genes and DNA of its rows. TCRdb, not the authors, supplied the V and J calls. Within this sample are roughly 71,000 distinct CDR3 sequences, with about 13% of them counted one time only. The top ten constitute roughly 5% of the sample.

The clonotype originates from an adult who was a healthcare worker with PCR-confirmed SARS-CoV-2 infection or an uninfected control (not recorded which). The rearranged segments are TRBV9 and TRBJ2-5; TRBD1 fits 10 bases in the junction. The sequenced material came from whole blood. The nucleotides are TGTGCCAGCAGCGTGGGACAGGGGTTGTCTTTGGAGACCCAGTACTTC. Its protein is CASSVGQGLSLETQYF.